This TCR beta chain was captured by sequencing in a study of OX40 agonist ivuxolimab in advanced cancers. Study context: Having had anti-PD-1, anti-PD-L1 or anti-CTLA-4 therapy before was allowed, and over 35% had some.

Prior autoimmune disease or systemic immunosuppression barred patients. Blood sampling took place at baseline, cycle 4 day 1, and cycle 7 day 1. V lost 3 bases to trimming and J lost 5 bases; unmatched junction nucleotides: 14. This CDR3 spans 17 amino acids. CDR1 is MNHEY, CDR2 SMNVEV, per germline (reference sequence). Method: immunoSEQ multiplex PCR; TCRdb's copy keeps in-frame clones and lacks some. Seen here are fewer than 30,000 clones, just over 90% observed once, and the top ten hold roughly a tenth. The source is an adult with an advanced solid tumor such as melanoma, head and neck, liver or kidney cancer. The V gene is TRBV27, the J gene TRBJ2-7; 9 bases are a match to TRBD1. Sequences were derived from CD4+ or CD8+ T cells sorted from blood, sampled in a trial of the OX40 agonist ivuxolimab. The chain's CDR3 is CASSFGTGNPLPDEQYF. CDR3 sequence (DNA): TGTGCCAGCAGTTTCGGGACAGGGAATCCGCTGCCAGACGAGCAGTACTTC.